The sample holds a few counts of the clone carrying this T cell receptor beta chain. Its antigen is currently unknown. The record originates from a study of T cell responses to AZD1222 COVID-19 vaccine. Whole-study results and caveats: Two doses of AZD1222 preceded a rise in Spike-specific TCR breadth and depth. Reportedly, close to half of spike-specific TCRs are directed against unmutated variant regions. It should be noted that donors were predominantly white British and more often female, and clonal diversity was possibly underestimated.

The germline V gene encodes CDR1 SEHNR and CDR2 FQNEAQ (reference sequence). The CDR3 is made up of 13 amino acids. The ends were cut back, 5 bases at V and 4 bases at J, with 8 bases in the middle. Produced via immunoSEQ multiplex PCR; TCRdb's table is partial and in-frame only. The sample has approximately 150,000 clones, 85% to 95% seen once. The receptor's source is an adult in good health. V gene TRBV7-9 combines with J gene TRBJ1-4, with D maybe TRBD1 (6 bases). Sequencing used peripheral blood, obtained on day 0 of AZD1222 vaccination. The CDR3 DNA follows: TGTGCCAGCAGCGGACAGTTTAATGAAAAACTGTTTTTT. Protein product: CASSGQFNEKLFF. Complete variable domain (other parts from reference TRBV7-9 and TRBJ1-4): DTGVSQNPRHKITKRGQNVTFRCDPISEHNRLYWYRQTLGQGPEFLTYFQNEAQLEKSRLLSDRFSAERPKGSFSTLEIQRTEQGDSAMYLCASSGQFNEKLFFGSGTQLSVL.